This T cell receptor (beta chain) was recorded in a study of T cell responses to AZD1222 COVID-19 vaccine (dated by TCRdb to about 2021). At the level of the whole study: A total of 240 or so trial participants underwent TCR sequencing, of whom more than 200 had received two doses of AZD1222 and 26 had received two doses of the MenACWY control vaccine. Trial participants were enrolled by age into subgroups of 18-55, 56-69 and 70-plus years, and around 140, 26 and 57 TCR-sequenced participants, respectively, were included in these subgroups. Study-wide conclusions, independent of this receptor: Reportedly, almost half of the unique spike-specific TCRs recognized epitopes lying outside the regions that are mutated in the B.1.351 and B.1.1.7 variants. Participants were mostly white British and included more females than males, and it was suggested by the authors that clonal diversity may have been underestimated. The 56-69-year group was small, and its depth increase did not reach significance, likely because of low power. Conclusions about previously exposed vaccinees are limited, since just five or six AZD1222 recipients were seropositive for SARS-CoV-2 at baseline. Because no day 14 peak-response samples were available, repertoires were characterized only after the peak T cell response. Spike-specific TCR breadth and depth rose significantly after two AZD1222 doses compared with day 0 and with MenACWY recipients. CD4 TCRs associated with the vaccine covered the entire spike protein, and the dominant responses were in regions 160-218 and 743-854.

The time point label, read with the paper, signifies: about 28 days (+/-7) after the second vaccine dose. AZD1222 recipients with second doses at about 4 weeks or about 12 weeks were pooled, because spike-specific TCR depth and breadth did not differ between schedules. Samples from vaccinated people were obtained from the UK trials COV001 and COV002, which included a single-blind randomized controlled phase 2/3 trial of AZD1222 (ChAdOx1 nCoV-19) in healthy adults. Trial participant PBMC samples were collected at day 0 and day 28 after the second dose for TCRbeta chain sequencing. This clone appeared a single time. Its antigen is unknown. It has no much larger one-base neighbor in the sample; base qualities were not kept. The CDR3 regions of human TCRbeta chains were analyzed by immunosequencing. In the authors' own workflow: TCRs in the repertoires were compared against a reference library of SARS-CoV-2-specific TCRs that had been generated with the MIRA antigen-specificity platform. Breadth meant the fraction of unique TCRs that were SARS-CoV-2-associated, whereas depth meant the fraction of total T cells that were SARS-CoV-2-associated. Using the MIRA data, every spike-specific TCR was mapped to the spike region that the TCR reacted to and assigned to either a CD4 or a CD8 class. Log10-transformed breadth and depth values were compared by one-way ANOVA with Sidak's multiple comparisons tests. Entries here come from immuneACCESS through TCRdb and include only in-frame sequences with V and J called. Some clones fail to appear in such tables; in the studies checked, an unresolved V gene covers under half of the shortfall, and the cause of the remainder is unknown. V and J calls and clone size are copied from that table; D and trimming were computed from the DNA. This sample is represented by tens of thousands of clones; almost 90% of them were singletons. The ten largest clones capture 6.9% of the sample.

CDR1 KGHSH and CDR2 LQKENI are derived from the germline V gene. From the cysteine through the phenylalanine, the CDR3 covers 18 amino acids. Only the CDR3 part of the read is kept: 54 bases, read in frame from the first base. V and J are trimmed by 4 bases and 1 base, and the gene matches miss 11 bases of the junction. The TCR originated in an adult who received the AZD1222 COVID-19 vaccine. The source was peripheral blood, collected 28 days after the second AZD1222 dose. The chain is assembled from TRBV18 and TRBJ2-5, with TRBD2 matching 11 junction bases. The base sequence is TGTGCCAGCTCACTCACGGGACTAGCGGCCCGAGGCCAAGAGACCCAGTACTTC. It is translated as CASSLTGLAARGQETQYF.